The clone carrying this T cell receptor beta chain has a count of ten or more. The antigen remains undetermined. A roughly 10 ml volume of fresh peripheral blood provided the PBMCs. Trimming removed 1 base at V and 4 bases at J, with 16 bases between. Germline values: CDR1 SGHAT, CDR2 FQNNGV. The CDR3 sequence is 16 residues long. Researchers took RNA transcripts and amplified TCR beta CDR3 regions from them. The authors performed first-round RT-PCR with HTBI primers and then a second-round multiplex PCR. TCRdb analysed the multiplex PCR reads with MiXCR anew, one entry per CDR3 protein. Among nearly 400,000 distinct CDR3 sequences listed, 15% to 20% were seen once. This record comes from a study of Graves' ophthalmopathy and Graves' hyperthyroidism. Background on the study: Peripheral blood was gathered at the point of initial diagnosis, before any treatment started.

Study outcomes and limitations: Blood was where most expanded thyroid clonotypes above 0.001 frequency also turned up.

The TCR sequence derives from a woman aged 18-29 years with Graves' ophthalmopathy. The chain employs TRBV11-2 and TRBJ1-1, with D perhaps matching TRBD1 (6 bases). The sequenced sample consisted of peripheral blood. The CDR3 loop reads CASSLVLLGGGTEAFF. The DNA for the CDR3 is TGTGCCAGCAGCTTAGTCCTCCTAGGGGGGGGCACTGAAGCTTTCTTT.